This T cell receptor beta chain was found in a study of cytomegalovirus exposure and HLA in healthy donors. Looking at the study overall: Genotyping of nearly 400 donors showed that about 84% belonged to the Caucasian-associated ancestry cluster. Study results and limitations: From TCR beta sequences, most subjects' HLA-A and HLA-B alleles were reportedly predicted accurately.

Researchers ran the PCR with 60 Vbeta and 13 Jbeta primers. Some clones are missing from TCRdb's copy, which holds only in-frame ones; the method was immunoSEQ multiplex PCR. The sample has around 200,000 clones; 70% to 80% are singletons. For this clone: Its target is not known.

The CDR3 runs to 13 residues. Trimming stripped 5 bases from V and 1 base from J, with 3 bases between. Germline CDR1 and CDR2: SGHNT and YENEEA. The TCR sequence derives from a woman aged 30 to 39 in good health and CMV-seropositive. Material for sequencing was PBMCs. The chain recombines TRBV11-3 with TRBJ2-6; no definite D call. The CDR3 is CASSRSGANVLTF. CDR3 nucleotides: TGTGCCAGCAGCCGTTCTGGGGCCAACGTCCTGACTTTC. Full variable domain (remainder filled in from reference TRBV11-3 and TRBJ2-6): EAGVVQSPRYKIIEKKQPVAFWCNPISGHNTLYWYLQNLGQGPELLIRYENEEAVDDSQLPKDRFSAERLKGVDSTLKIQPAELGDSAVYLCASSRSGANVLTFGAGSRLTVL.